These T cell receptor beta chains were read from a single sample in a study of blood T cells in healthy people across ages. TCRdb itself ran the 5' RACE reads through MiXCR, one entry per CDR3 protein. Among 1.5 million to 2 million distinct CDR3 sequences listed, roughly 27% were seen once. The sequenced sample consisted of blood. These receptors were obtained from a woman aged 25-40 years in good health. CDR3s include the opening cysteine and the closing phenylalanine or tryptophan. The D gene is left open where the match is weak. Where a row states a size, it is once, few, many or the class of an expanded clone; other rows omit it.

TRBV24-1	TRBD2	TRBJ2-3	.	CATSDSGTSTDTQYF	TGTGCCACCAGTGATAGCGGGACTAGCACAGATACGCAGTATTTT
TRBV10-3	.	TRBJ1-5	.	CAISDRGGNQPQHF	TGTGCCATCAGTGACCGGGGTGGCAATCAGCCCCAGCATTTT
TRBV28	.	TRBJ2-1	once	CASSLQGCNEQFF	TGTGCCAGCAGTTTACAGGGATGTAATGAGCAGTTCTTC
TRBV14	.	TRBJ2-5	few	CASSLDRIQQETQYF	TGTGCCAGCAGCCTAGACAGGATACAACAAGAGACCCAGTACTTC
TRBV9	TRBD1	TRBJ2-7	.	CASSVQTGGSYEQYF	TGTGCCAGCAGCGTACAGACAGGGGGTTCCTACGAGCAGTACTTC
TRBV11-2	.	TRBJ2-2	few	CASSLGARSATNTGELFF	TGTGCCAGCAGCTTAGGGGCTAGATCGGCCACGAACACCGGGGAGCTGTTTTTT
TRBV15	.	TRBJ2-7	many	CATSRDSDYYEQYF	TGTGCCACCAGCAGAGATTCAGACTACTACGAGCAGTACTTC
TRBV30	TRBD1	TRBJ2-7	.	CAWSLPGQHLSYEQYF	TGTGCCTGGAGTCTGCCGGGACAGCATTTATCCTACGAGCAGTACTTC
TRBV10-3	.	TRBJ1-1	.	CAISEWKRNTEAFF	TGTGCCATCAGTGAATGGAAAAGGAACACTGAAGCTTTCTTT
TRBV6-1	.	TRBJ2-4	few	CASSERGLTTQYF	TGTGCCAGCAGTGAAAGGGGCCTTACGACGCAGTACTTC
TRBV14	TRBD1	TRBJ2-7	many	CASSTRDRANEQYF	TGTGCCAGCAGCACCCGGGACAGGGCCAACGAGCAGTACTTC
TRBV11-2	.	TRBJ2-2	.	CASSSQAGELFF	TGTGCCAGCAGCTCCCAGGCCGGGGAGCTGTTTTTT
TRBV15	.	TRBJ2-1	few	CATRRGRGDEQFF	TGTGCCACCCGGAGGGGACGGGGCGATGAGCAGTTCTTC
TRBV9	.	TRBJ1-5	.	CASSVGPTGRGPQHF	TGTGCCAGCAGCGTAGGCCCCACAGGGCGGGGACCCCAGCATTTT
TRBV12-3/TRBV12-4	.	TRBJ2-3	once	CATTAGADTQYF	TGTGCCACTACCGCCGGGGCAGATACGCAGTATTTT
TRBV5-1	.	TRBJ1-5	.	CASSLVGGLGQPQHF	TGCGCCAGCAGCTTGGTCGGGGGTCTGGGGCAGCCCCAGCATTTT
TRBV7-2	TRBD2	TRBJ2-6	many	CASSLIAGGPTGANVLTF	TGTGCCAGCAGCTTGATAGCGGGAGGGCCTACTGGGGCCAACGTCCTGACTTTC
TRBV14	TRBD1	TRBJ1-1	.	CANSLFDRGEAFF	TGTGCCAACAGCCTATTCGACAGGGGTGAAGCTTTCTTT
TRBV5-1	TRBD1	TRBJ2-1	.	CAGSLGGWGTGRNNEQFF	TGCGCCGGCAGCTTGGGTGGATGGGGGACAGGGCGCAACAATGAGCAGTTCTTC
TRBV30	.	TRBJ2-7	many	CAWRSVPTSYEQYF	TGTGCCTGGAGATCGGTACCGACGTCCTACGAGCAGTACTTC
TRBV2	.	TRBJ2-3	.	CASSEEQSTDTQYF	TGTGCCAGCAGTGAGGAACAGTCCACAGATACGCAGTATTTT
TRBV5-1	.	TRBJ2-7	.	CASSLGAGISEQYF	TGCGCCAGCAGCTTGGGGGCAGGGATAAGCGAGCAGTACTTC